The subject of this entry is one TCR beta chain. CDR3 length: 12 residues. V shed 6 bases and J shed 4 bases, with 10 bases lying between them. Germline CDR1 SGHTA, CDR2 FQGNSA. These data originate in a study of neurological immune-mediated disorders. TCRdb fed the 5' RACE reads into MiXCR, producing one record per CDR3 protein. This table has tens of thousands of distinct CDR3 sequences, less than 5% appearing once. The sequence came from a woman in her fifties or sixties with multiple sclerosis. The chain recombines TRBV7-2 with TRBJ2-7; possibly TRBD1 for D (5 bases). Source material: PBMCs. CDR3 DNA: TGTGCCAGCAGTTTCCAGGGTTACGAGCAGTACTTC. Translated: CASSFQGYEQYF.